Included here is one T cell receptor (beta chain) sequence, with context. Data came from immunoSEQ multiplex PCR; TCRdb stores just in-frame clones and leaves some out. Of tens of thousands of clones in the sample, over 65% are singletons; the top ten hold roughly 10%. The data are from a study of blood T cell repertoires in COVID-19. Background on the study: Researchers got acute and convalescent COVID-19 samples from the United States, Italy and Spain.

The CDR3 loop spans 15 amino acids. J lost 7 bases, V lost 5 bases, and 7 bases had no gene match. The germline V gene has CDR1 PRHDT and CDR2 FYEKMQ (reference sequence). The rearrangement links TRBV13 to TRBJ2-1; 11 positions match TRBD2. The receptor comes from a woman in her 70s with acute or convalescent COVID-19. The sample was peripheral blood. The CDR3 coding sequence is TGTGCCAGCAGCCCGTCTAGCGGGGGGAGGAATGAGCAGTTCTTC. As protein: CASSPSSGGRNEQFF.